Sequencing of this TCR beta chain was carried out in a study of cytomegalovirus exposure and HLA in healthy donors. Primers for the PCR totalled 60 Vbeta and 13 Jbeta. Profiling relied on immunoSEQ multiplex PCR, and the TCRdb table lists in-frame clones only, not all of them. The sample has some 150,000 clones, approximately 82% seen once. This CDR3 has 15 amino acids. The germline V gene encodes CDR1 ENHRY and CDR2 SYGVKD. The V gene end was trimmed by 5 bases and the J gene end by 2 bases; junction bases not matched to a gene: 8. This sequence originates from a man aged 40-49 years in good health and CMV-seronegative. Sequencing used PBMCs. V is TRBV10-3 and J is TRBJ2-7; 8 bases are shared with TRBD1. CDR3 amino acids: CAISSPGTGTYEQYF. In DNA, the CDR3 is TGTGCCATCAGTTCGCCCGGGACAGGAACCTACGAGCAGTACTTC.